This T cell receptor (beta chain) was sequenced in a study of blood T cell repertoires in COVID-19. Study overall: Samples of COVID-19 (acute and convalescent) were obtained from the United States, Italy and Spain. PBMCs, B-cell-depleted T cells, or T cells were the source of the cDNA or gDNA that made up the material.

Original analysis: Amplification from reference gene primers served as the basis for estimated nucleated cell counts. TCRdb keeps only in-frame clones here, not all; method: immunoSEQ multiplex PCR. The DNA gave D and trimming, while V, J and clone size come from that table. The sample lists around 30,000 clones, approximately 90% occurring once. The CDR3 spans 14 residues. In germline, CDR1 is SEHNR, CDR2 FQNEAQ (reference sequence). J gave up 2 bases and V 8 bases, and 6 bases lay outside the gene matches. The TCR was taken from a man between 60 and 75 years old with acute or convalescent COVID-19. Specimen: peripheral blood. This rearrangement joins TRBV7-9 to TRBJ2-1, with 7 bases aligning to TRBD2. The CDR3 sequence: CASAGEFPYNEQFF. CDR3 sequence (DNA): TGTGCCAGCGCGGGAGAGTTCCCCTACAATGAGCAGTTCTTC.